This TCR beta chain was found in a study of cytomegalovirus exposure and HLA in healthy donors. With regard to this clone: Its antigen is currently unknown.

The primer mix had 60 Vbeta and 13 Jbeta primers. In the original analysis: It was a later analysis that counted 75 million to 90 million unique TCR beta chains, of which approximately 11 million were shared. The method was immunoSEQ multiplex PCR; TCRdb's version includes in-frame clones alone and lacks a portion of them. The V and J calls and clone size were taken over from that table, and D and trimming were inferred from the DNA. The sample includes 60,000 to 80,000 clones. The CDR3 length is 16 residues. CDR1 SEHNR and CDR2 FQNEAQ come from the germline V gene (reference sequence). V was clipped by 3 bases and J by 5 bases; unmatched bases: 7. Regarding the study as a whole: Later on, analysis showed that most CMV-associated TCR beta chains appeared to be HLA-restricted.

Sequences were obtained from PBMCs. The chain has TRBV7-9 and TRBJ1-2, with TRBD1 matching 12 bases. The receptor's source is a boy between 10 and 17 years old in good health and CMV-seronegative. The CDR3 loop is CASSLLGDRGPYGYTF. The CDR3 region has the DNA TGTGCCAGCAGCTTGTTGGGGGACAGGGGGCCTTATGGCTACACCTTC.